The text below deals with one T cell receptor beta chain. As yet, its antigen is unknown. Treatment reported: oral pan-JAK inhibitor, 5-10 mg twice daily. These data are taken from a study of CD8+ T cells in alopecia areata. Study details: Affected scalp percentage determined the severity score of treated patients.

cDNA serving as the sequencing template came from extracted, reverse transcribed RNA. The repertoire was sequenced with immunoSEQ multiplex PCR; TCRdb's copy has only in-frame clones and lacks some. This table has roughly 92,000 clones, about three quarters appearing once. The study, taken as a whole, reports: Lesional scalp, notably in alopecia totalis/universalis, had clonality above that of normal scalp.

The CDR3 contains 12 residues. Germline-derived CDR1 and CDR2 are LNHDA and SQIVND (reference sequence). V was pared by 3 bases and J by 5 bases, with 6 bases between. The V and J genes are TRBV19 and TRBJ2-3; D unclear. The specimen comprised CD8+ T cells sorted from blood, sampled around week 42, from a patient treated with tofacitinib. The origin of this receptor is a human donor with alopecia areata. The CDR3: CASSMVGDTQYF. The CDR3 DNA follows: TGTGCCAGTAGTATGGTCGGAGATACGCAGTATTTT.